Below are 17 T cell receptor beta chains sequenced from a single sample in a study of beta chain features in type 1 diabetes. TCRB transcripts that were expressed got sequenced, as all of the isolated RNA had been reverse transcribed. Profiled with immunoSEQ multiplex PCR; TCRdb holds only in-frame clones, not every one. The sample includes 150,000 or so clones, around 8.7% seen only once; the top ten take around 0.7%. Specimen: central memory CD4+ T cells from blood. The receptors derive from a man younger than 35 in good health.

This clone came up a few times. The J gene is TRBJ2-1, the V gene TRBV7-3; 7 positions match TRBD1. This CDR3 is 15 amino acids long. V shed 5 bases, J shed 4 bases, and the junction held 8 bases outside the gene matches. Germline V CDR1 and CDR2: SGHTA, FQGTGA. CDR3 region: CASSQAGDSYNEQFF. CDR3 DNA sequence: TGTGCCAGCAGCCAGGCAGGGGACAGTTACAATGAGCAGTTCTTC. The whole variable domain, remainder taken from reference TRBV7-3 and TRBJ2-1, is GAGVSQTPSNKVTEKGKYVELRCDPISGHTALYWYRQSLGQGPEFLIYFQGTGAADDSGLPNDRFFAVRPEGSVSTLKIQRTERGDSAVYLCASSQAGDSYNEQFFGPGTRLTVL.

The table lists this clone with a few counts. V and J are TRBV6-5 and TRBJ2-7, with 8 nucleotides matching TRBD1. In germline, CDR1 is MNHEY, CDR2 SVGAGI. With V trimmed by 6 bases and J by 4 bases, 11 bases remained unmatched. The CDR3 runs to 15 residues. The CDR3 DNA reads TGTGCCAGCAGCCACGCGCAGGGGGCGGGGTACGAGCAGTACTTC. Translating gives CASSHAQGAGYEQYF.

The V gene is TRBV15, the J gene TRBJ2-3, with 9 bases lining up with TRBD1. V was clipped by 4 bases and J by 8 bases; unmatched bases: 7. Per the germline V gene, CDR1 is LNHNV and CDR2 is YYDKDF (reference sequence). The CDR3 is made up of 14 amino acids. The CDR3 loop reads CATSKGQGLGTQYF. CDR3 in DNA: TGTGCCACCAGCAAAGGACAGGGGTTGGGTACGCAGTATTTT.

This chain uses TRBV28 with TRBJ1-4; D is unclear. The V end lost 2 bases, the J end lost 5 bases, and 9 bases lay between the germline ends. This CDR3 comprises 14 residues. Germline lookup yields CDR1 MDHEN and CDR2 SYDVKM. Here the CDR3 reads CASSLDAYNEKLFF. The CDR3 nucleotides are TGTGCCAGCAGTTTAGATGCCTACAATGAAAAACTGTTTTTT.

This clone was seen a handful of times. The chain is built from TRBV6-1 and TRBJ2-1; 9 bases are shared with TRBD2. Germline values: CDR1 MNHNS, CDR2 SASEGT. There are 15 residues in the CDR3. Losses at the gene ends were 3 bases for V and 9 bases for J; bases not matched to a gene: 9. CDR3: CASSEGLAGSGEQFF. The CDR3 coding sequence is TGTGCCAGCAGTGAGGGGCTAGCGGGGAGCGGTGAGCAGTTCTTC.

This clone was picked up many times. This chain joins TRBV4-2 and TRBJ2-5; 12 bases match TRBD2. This CDR3 spans 18 amino acids. V shed 1 base, J shed 0 bases, and the junction held 6 bases outside the gene matches. Germline V CDR1 and CDR2: LGHNA, YNFKEQ. The CDR3 reads CASSQGLAGDPYQETQYF. Here the CDR3 DNA reads TGTGCCAGCAGCCAAGGACTAGCGGGGGACCCGTACCAAGAGACCCAGTACTTC.

The rearrangement joins TRBV11-2 to TRBJ2-1, with 7 bases matching TRBD1. The CDR3 runs 15 residues. V trimming: 4 bases; J trimming: 0 bases; junction bases outside the gene matches: 3. From germline, CDR1 is SGHAT and CDR2 FQNNGV. The CDR3 loop reads CASSSTGTSYNEQFF. The CDR3 region has the DNA TGTGCCAGCAGCTCGACAGGGACCTCCTACAATGAGCAGTTCTTC.

The rearrangement joins TRBV27 to TRBJ2-5; tentative D call: TRBD1 (6 bases). Trimming shortened V by 6 bases and J by 5 bases, and 13 bases separated the two germline ends. CDR1 and CDR2 from the germline V gene are MNHEY and SMNVEV (reference sequence). The CDR3 spans 13 residues. CDR3: CASSSTGYETQYF. The DNA for the CDR3 is TGTGCCAGCAGCTCTACAGGGTATGAGACCCAGTACTTC.

This rearrangement joins TRBV6-5 to TRBJ2-5; D perhaps matches TRBD2 (5 bases). Trimming stripped 0 bases from V and 1 base from J, with 9 bases between. Germline CDR1 is MNHEY and CDR2 is SVGAGI. This CDR3 comprises 15 residues. The CDR3 region has the DNA TGTGCCAGCAGTTACTCCCGGGGTATCCAAGAGACCCAGTACTTC. It is translated as CASSYSRGIQETQYF.

This clone has a handful of counts. The chain has TRBV7-2 and TRBJ2-7; tentatively, D is TRBD1 (6 bases). V was trimmed by 5 bases and J by 3 bases, leaving 11 bases between them. Germline lookup yields CDR1 SGHTA and CDR2 FQGNSA. The CDR3 sequence is 13 residues long. The CDR3 protein is CASSNPGVYEQYF. The CDR3 DNA sequence: TGTGCCAGCAGCAACCCAGGGGTCTACGAGCAGTACTTC.

This clone was picked up a small number of times. V usage is TRBV9 and J usage is TRBJ2-1; 10 bases agree with TRBD2. The CDR3 extends over 14 amino acids. From germline, CDR1 is SGDLS and CDR2 YYNGEE. With V trimmed by 3 bases and J by 8 bases, 5 bases remained unmatched. CDR3 sequence: CASSAAGLADEQFF. As DNA, the CDR3 is TGTGCCAGCAGCGCCGCCGGACTAGCGGATGAGCAGTTCTTC.

This clone has only a few counts. V usage is TRBV7-3 and J usage is TRBJ1-1, with TRBD1 matching 12 bases. Germline CDR1 reads SGHTA; CDR2 reads FQGTGA. The V and J ends lost 4 bases and 10 bases, in that order; junction bases with no gene match: 4. This CDR3 has 13 amino acids. The CDR3, as DNA: TGTGCCAGCAGCTCCGGGACAGGGGGCGCAGCTTTCTTT. Its translation is CASSSGTGGAAFF.

This chain connects TRBV6-5 to TRBJ1-6; possibly TRBD1 for D (5 bases). The CDR3 has 14 amino acids. Trimming stripped 5 bases from V and 3 bases from J, with 8 bases between. Germline V gives CDR1 MNHEY, CDR2 SVGAGI. For the CDR3, the DNA is TGTGCCAGCAGTCGACAGTACTATAATTCACCCCTCCACTTT. It is translated as CASSRQYYNSPLHF.

The chain carries TRBV18 and TRBJ2-5, with 8 bases matching TRBD2. This CDR3 spans 15 amino acids. Trimming cost V 2 bases and J 5 bases; bases outside gene matches: 7. Germline loops: CDR1 KGHSH, CDR2 LQKENI. CDR3 in amino acids: CASSPISASGETQYF. CDR3 nucleotide sequence: TGTGCCAGCTCACCAATATCGGCTAGCGGGGAGACCCAGTACTTC.

This clone came up a few times. The chain is built from TRBV27 and TRBJ1-5; 7 bases line up with TRBD1. Looked up from germline, CDR1 is MNHEY and CDR2 is SMNVEV (reference sequence). V was pared by 5 bases and J by 7 bases, with 11 bases of the junction left unmatched. The CDR3 is 15 amino acids. The CDR3 DNA is TGTGCCAGCAGTCCTCACGACAGGGACGACCAGCCCCAGCATTTT. This sequence encodes CASSPHDRDDQPQHF.

This clone was seen a few times. The rearrangement uses TRBV7-7 and TRBJ2-5; D is perhaps TRBD2 (5 bases). CDR3 size: 15 residues. Per germline, CDR1 SSHAT and CDR2 FNYEAQ (reference sequence). Deletions cut 1 base from V and 7 bases from J, with 16 bases between. The CDR3 DNA sequence: TGTGCCAGCAGCTTAGGATCAACTAGTTCCGGGACCCAGTACTTC. Translating gives CASSLGSTSSGTQYF.

The chain links TRBV7-9 to TRBJ2-1; 12 bases fit TRBD2. The CDR3 is 16 amino acids. Germline V CDR1 and CDR2: SEHNR, FQNEAQ (reference sequence). V trimming: 5 bases; J trimming: 7 bases; junction bases outside the gene matches: 9. This chain's CDR3 is CASSTRASGGANEQFF. The DNA of the CDR3 is TGTGCCAGCAGCACTCGGGCTAGCGGGGGGGCTAATGAGCAGTTCTTC.